Reported below is one TCR beta chain. Profiling relied on immunoSEQ multiplex PCR, and the TCRdb table lists in-frame clones only, not all of them. The sample contains 65,000 to 85,000 clones, over 85% of which appear only once. This sample was taken from a study of T cell changes during pregnancy in multiple sclerosis. Germline loops: CDR1 LNHDA, CDR2 SQIVND (reference sequence). The CDR3 runs 16 residues. Trimming cost V 3 bases and J 3 bases; bases outside gene matches: 7. The V and J genes are TRBV19 and TRBJ2-5; 10 bases map to TRBD1. Sequencing was performed on peripheral blood, taken in the second trimester of pregnancy. This clonotype originated in a female donor in good health, enrolled as a control in a pregnancy study. The CDR3, as DNA: TGTGCCAGTAGTATCTCTCCCGGGACAGGGGAAGAGACCCAGTACTTC. Protein product: CASSISPGTGEETQYF.